A selection of T cell receptor beta chains follows, all from one sample in a study of blood T cell repertoires in COVID-19. TCRdb's copy holds only in-frame clones and misses some; the assay was immunoSEQ multiplex PCR. The table shows hundreds of thousands of clones, with around nine tenths occurring only once. The specimen sequenced was peripheral blood. The source is a woman in her thirties or forties who had recovered from COVID-19. CDR3s include the opening cysteine and the closing phenylalanine or tryptophan. D genes are given only for firm matches. Size tells how often a clone was seen (once, few, many) or the class of an expanded clone, and some rows leave it out.

j_call,clone_size,v_call,d_call,cdr3_aa,cdr3_nt
TRBJ1-2,-,TRBV14,-,CASSPGYRVGYGYTF,TGTGCCAGCAGCCCAGGTTACAGGGTTGGGTATGGCTACACCTTC
TRBJ1-4,-,TRBV28,TRBD1,CASSPGQGGNEKLFF,TGTGCCAGCAGTCCGGGACAGGGTGGGAATGAAAAACTGTTTTTT
TRBJ2-1,-,TRBV25-1,-,CASSDQGLGHNEQFF,TGTGCCAGCAGTGATCAGGGACTGGGGCACAATGAGCAGTTCTTC
TRBJ1-2,-,TRBV6-1,-,CASSELNSAGYTF,TGTGCCAGCAGTGAGTTAAACAGTGCTGGCTACACCTTC
TRBJ1-4,-,TRBV18,-,CASSPQGATNEKLFF,TGTGCCAGCTCACCACAGGGGGCAACTAATGAAAAACTGTTTTTT
TRBJ2-1,-,TRBV28,TRBD1,CASILDRVRNEQFF,TGTGCCAGCATCTTGGACAGGGTCCGCAATGAGCAGTTCTTC
TRBJ2-7,-,TRBV11-2,TRBD1,CASSLDLGQGTYEQYF,TGTGCCAGCAGCTTAGATCTCGGACAGGGGACCTACGAGCAGTACTTC
TRBJ1-6,-,TRBV19,TRBD1,CASSIGTVYNSPLHF,TGTGCCAGTAGTATCGGGACAGTCTATAATTCACCCCTCCACTTT
TRBJ2-3,-,TRBV19,-,CASSMGRGSGSTDTQYF,TGTGCCAGTAGTATGGGTCGAGGATCTGGTAGCACAGATACGCAGTATTTT
TRBJ2-1,-,TRBV4-1,-,CASSHPNYNEQFF,TGCGCCAGCAGCCACCCAAATTACAATGAGCAGTTCTTC
TRBJ2-1,-,TRBV19,TRBD2,CASSILAGVPNEQFF,TGTGCCAGTAGTATTCTAGCGGGAGTACCCAATGAGCAGTTCTTC
TRBJ2-1,-,TRBV19,-,CASSIPGRTYNEQFF,TGTGCCAGTAGTATTCCGGGGAGGACCTACAATGAGCAGTTCTTC
TRBJ2-3,-,TRBV4-2,TRBD2,CASSQDSASGSYDTQYF,TGTGCCAGCAGCCAAGACTCGGCTAGCGGGAGTTACGATACGCAGTATTTT
TRBJ1-2,once,TRBV28,TRBD1,CASSLSPRTGVYGYTF,TGTGCCAGCAGTTTATCCCCCCGGACAGGAGTCTATGGCTACACCTTC
TRBJ2-3,-,TRBV4-1,-,CASSQQKPGTDTQYF,TGCGCCAGCAGCCAACAAAAACCCGGGACAGATACGCAGTATTTT
TRBJ2-3,-,TRBV28,-,CASSLGGAQGDTQYF,TGTGCCAGCAGTTTAGGCGGGGCTCAGGGAGATACGCAGTATTTT
TRBJ2-5,-,TRBV28,-,CASSKADSGETQYF,TGTGCCAGCAGCAAAGCCGACTCGGGGGAGACCCAGTACTTC